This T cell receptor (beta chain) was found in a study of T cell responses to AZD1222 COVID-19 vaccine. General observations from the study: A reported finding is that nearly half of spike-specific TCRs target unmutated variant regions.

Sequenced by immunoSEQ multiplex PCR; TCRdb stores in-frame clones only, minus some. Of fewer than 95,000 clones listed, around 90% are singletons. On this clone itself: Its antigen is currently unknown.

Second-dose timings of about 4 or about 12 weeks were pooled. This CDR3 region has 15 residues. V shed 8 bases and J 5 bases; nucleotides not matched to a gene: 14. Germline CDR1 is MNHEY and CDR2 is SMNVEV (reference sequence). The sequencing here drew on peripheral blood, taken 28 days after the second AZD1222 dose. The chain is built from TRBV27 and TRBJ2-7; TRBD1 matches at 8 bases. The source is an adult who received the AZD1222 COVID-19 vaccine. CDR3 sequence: CASYPADRGKDEQYF. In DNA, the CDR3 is TGTGCCAGCTACCCAGCAGACAGGGGAAAGGACGAGCAGTACTTC.